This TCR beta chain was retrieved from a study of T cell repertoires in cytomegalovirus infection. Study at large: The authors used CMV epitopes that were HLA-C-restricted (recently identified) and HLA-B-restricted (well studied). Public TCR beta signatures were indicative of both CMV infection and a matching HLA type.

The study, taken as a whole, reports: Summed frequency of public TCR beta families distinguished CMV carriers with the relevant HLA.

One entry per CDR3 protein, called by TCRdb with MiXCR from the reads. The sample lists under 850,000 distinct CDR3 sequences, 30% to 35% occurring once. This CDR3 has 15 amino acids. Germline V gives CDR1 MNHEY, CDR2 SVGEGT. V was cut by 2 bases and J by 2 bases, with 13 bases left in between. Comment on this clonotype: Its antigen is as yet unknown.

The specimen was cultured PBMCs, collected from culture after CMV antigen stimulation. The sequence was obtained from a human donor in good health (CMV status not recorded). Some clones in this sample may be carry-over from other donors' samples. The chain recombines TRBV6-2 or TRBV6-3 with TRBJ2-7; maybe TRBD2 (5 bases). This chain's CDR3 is CASSYRAGDPYEQYF. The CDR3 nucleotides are TGTGCCAGCAGTTACAGGGCGGGTGACCCCTACGAGCAGTACTTC.